This T cell receptor (beta chain) was recovered during a study of patients and donors after allogeneic stem cell transplantation. This clonotype was counted only a few times. The CDR3 runs to 15 residues. The junction had 11 bases not matched to a gene; V was cut back by 4 bases and J by 8 bases. The germline V gene encodes CDR1 SEHNR and CDR2 FQNEAQ (reference sequence). Each CDR3 protein gets one entry after TCRdb re-called the RT-PCR reads with MiXCR. The repertoire holds about a million distinct CDR3 sequences, with more than 15% as singletons. Material for sequencing was blood, either unsorted or a sorted T cell fraction (not recorded which). The receptor was derived from a human donor who was either an allogeneic HSCT recipient or a stem cell or donor lymphocyte infusion donor (not recorded which). It is not recorded whose cells these are; they may come from a transplant donor. The J gene is TRBJ2-5, the V gene TRBV7-9, with TRBD2 identical over 9 bases. CDR3 in amino acids: CASSWGLAEMGTQYF. The CDR3 bases are TGTGCCAGCAGCTGGGGACTAGCCGAAATGGGAACCCAGTACTTC.